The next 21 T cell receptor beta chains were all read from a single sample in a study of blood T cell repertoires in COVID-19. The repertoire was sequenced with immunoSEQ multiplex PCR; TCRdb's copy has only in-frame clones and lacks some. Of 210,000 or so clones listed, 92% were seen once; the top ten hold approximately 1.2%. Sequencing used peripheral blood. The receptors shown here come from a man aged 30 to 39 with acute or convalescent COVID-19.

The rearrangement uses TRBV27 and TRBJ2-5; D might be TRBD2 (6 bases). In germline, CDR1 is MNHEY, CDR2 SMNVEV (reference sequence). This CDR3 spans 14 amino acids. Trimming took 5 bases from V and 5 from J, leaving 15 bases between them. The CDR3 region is CASSPGSMGETQYF. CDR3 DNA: TGTGCCAGCAGTCCCGGGAGTATGGGTGAGACCCAGTACTTC.

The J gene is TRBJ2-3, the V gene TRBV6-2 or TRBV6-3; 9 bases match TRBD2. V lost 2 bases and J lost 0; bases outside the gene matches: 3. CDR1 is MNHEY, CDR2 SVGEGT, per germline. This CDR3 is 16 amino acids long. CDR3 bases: TGTGCCAGCAGTTACAGGCGGGGGGGCAGCACAGATACGCAGTATTTT. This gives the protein CASSYRRGGSTDTQYF.

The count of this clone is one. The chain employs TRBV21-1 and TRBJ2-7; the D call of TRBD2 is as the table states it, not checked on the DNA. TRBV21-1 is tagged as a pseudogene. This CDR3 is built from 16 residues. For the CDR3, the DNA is TGTGCCAGCAGCAAGAGGTTCGACCTACGTTCCTACGAGCAGTACTTC. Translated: CASSKRFDLRSYEQYF.

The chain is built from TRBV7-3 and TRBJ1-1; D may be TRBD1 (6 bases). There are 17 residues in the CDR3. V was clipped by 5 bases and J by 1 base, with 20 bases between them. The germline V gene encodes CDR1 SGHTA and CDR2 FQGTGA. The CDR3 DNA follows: TGTGCCAGCAGCCCATCGGGACATCGGGTGTCGAACACTGAAGCTTTCTTT. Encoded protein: CASSPSGHRVSNTEAFF. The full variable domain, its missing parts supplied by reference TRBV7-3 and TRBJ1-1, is GAGVSQTPSNKVTEKGKYVELRCDPISGHTALYWYRQSLGQGPEFLIYFQGTGAADDSGLPNDRFFAVRPEGSVSTLKIQRTERGDSAVYLCASSPSGHRVSNTEAFFGQGTRLTVV.

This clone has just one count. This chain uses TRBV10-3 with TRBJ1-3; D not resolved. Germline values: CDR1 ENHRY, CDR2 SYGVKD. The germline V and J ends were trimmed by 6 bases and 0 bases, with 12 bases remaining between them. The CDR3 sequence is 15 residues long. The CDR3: CAIRRDGVSGNTIYF. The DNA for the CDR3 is TGTGCCATCAGACGCGACGGAGTCTCTGGAAACACCATATATTTT.

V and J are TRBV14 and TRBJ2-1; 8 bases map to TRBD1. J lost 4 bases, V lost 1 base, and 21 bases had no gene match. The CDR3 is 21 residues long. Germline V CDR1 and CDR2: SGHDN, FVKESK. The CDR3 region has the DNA TGTGCCAGCAGCCAAGGGCCCGACCAGGGGGCGAAAGCACAAATTTACAATGAGCAGTTCTTC. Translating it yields CASSQGPDQGAKAQIYNEQFF.

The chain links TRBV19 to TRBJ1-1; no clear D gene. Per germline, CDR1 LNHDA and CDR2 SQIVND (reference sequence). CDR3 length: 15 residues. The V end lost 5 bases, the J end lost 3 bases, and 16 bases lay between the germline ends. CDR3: CASSYVGRLDTEAFF. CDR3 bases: TGTGCCAGTAGTTACGTGGGCAGGCTGGACACTGAAGCTTTCTTT.

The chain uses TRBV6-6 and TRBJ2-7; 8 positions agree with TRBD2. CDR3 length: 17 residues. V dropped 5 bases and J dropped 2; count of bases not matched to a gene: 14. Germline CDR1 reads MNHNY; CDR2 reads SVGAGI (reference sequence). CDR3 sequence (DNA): TGTGCCAGCAGTCCGGGGGGGCGGGGGGCCACCCCCTACGAGCAGTACTTC. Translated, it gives CASSPGGRGATPYEQYF.

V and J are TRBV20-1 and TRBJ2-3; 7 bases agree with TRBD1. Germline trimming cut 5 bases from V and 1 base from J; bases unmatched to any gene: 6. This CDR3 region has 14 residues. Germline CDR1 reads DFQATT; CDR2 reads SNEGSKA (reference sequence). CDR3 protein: CSAGGTERTDTQYF. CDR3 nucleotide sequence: TGCAGTGCTGGTGGGACAGAGCGCACAGATACGCAGTATTTT.

This CDR3 reads CASSFGTEPYEQYF. The DNA of the CDR3 is TGTGCCAGCAGTTTCGGGACAGAGCCTTACGAGCAGTACTTC. The chain joins TRBV11-1 to TRBJ2-7; 7 bases are a match to TRBD1. The J segment lost 4 bases and the V segment lost 6 bases, leaving 9 bases of the junction unmatched. Germline V lookup: CDR1 SGHAT, CDR2 FQDESV (reference sequence). This CDR3 is 14 amino acids long.

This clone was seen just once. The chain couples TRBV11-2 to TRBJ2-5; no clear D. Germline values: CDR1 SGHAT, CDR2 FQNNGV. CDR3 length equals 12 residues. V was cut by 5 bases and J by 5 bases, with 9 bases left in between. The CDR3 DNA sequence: TGTGCCAGCAGCAACTCGTACGAGACCCAGTACTTC. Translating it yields CASSNSYETQYF. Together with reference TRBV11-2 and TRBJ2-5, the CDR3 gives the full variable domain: EAGVAQSPRYKIIEKRQSVAFWCNPISGHATLYWYQQILGQGPKLLIQFQNNGVVDDSQLPKDRFSAERLKGVDSTLKIQPAKLEDSAVYLCASSNSYETQYFGPGTRLLVL.

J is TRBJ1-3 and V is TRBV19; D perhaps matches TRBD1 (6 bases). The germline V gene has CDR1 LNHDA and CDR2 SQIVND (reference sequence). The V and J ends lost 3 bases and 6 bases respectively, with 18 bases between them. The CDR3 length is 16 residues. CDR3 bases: TGTGCCAGTAGTATTCGGGCCGGGACACAGACAAACACCATATATTTT. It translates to CASSIRAGTQTNTIYF.

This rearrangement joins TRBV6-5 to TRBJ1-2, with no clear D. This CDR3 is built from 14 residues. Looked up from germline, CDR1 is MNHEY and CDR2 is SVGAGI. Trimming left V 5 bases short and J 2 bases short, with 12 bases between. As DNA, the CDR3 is TGTGCCAGCAGTCTCAACCTGAGAAACTATGGCTACACCTTC. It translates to CASSLNLRNYGYTF.

CDR3 protein: CASSLPTDTQYF. CDR3 nucleotides: TGTGCCAGCAGCCTTCCCACAGATACGCAGTATTTT. This chain uses TRBV5-5 with TRBJ2-3; the D is unclear. Germline V lookup: CDR1 SGHKS, CDR2 YYEKEE (reference sequence). Trimming removed 4 bases at V and 2 bases at J, with 5 bases between. The CDR3 is 12 residues long.

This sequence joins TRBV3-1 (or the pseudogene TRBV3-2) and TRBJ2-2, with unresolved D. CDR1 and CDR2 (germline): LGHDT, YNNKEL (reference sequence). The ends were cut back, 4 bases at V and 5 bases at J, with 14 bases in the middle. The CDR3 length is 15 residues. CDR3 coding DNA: TGTGCCAGCAGCCTCGGGTCCCCCGGGACCGGGGAGCTGTTTTTT. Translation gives CASSLGSPGTGELFF.

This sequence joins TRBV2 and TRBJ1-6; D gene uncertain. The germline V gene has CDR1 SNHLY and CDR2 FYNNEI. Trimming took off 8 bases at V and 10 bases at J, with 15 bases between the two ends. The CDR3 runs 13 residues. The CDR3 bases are TGTGCCAGCTTAAGGGAGAACGGATCACCCCTCCACTTT. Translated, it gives CASLRENGSPLHF.

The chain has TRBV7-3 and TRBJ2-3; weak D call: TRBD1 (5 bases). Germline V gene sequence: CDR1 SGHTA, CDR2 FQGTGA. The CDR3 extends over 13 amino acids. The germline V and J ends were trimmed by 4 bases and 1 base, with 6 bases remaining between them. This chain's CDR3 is CASSSQGTDTQYF. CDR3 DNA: TGTGCCAGCAGCTCACAGGGCACAGATACGCAGTATTTT.

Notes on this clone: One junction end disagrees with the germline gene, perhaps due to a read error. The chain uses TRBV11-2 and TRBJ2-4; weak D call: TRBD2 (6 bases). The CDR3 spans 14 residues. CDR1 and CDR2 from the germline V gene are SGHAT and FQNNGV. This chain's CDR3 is CASSPSHERVAAHF. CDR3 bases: TGTGCCAGCAGCCCATCGCATGAGCGGGTGGCCGCACACTTC.

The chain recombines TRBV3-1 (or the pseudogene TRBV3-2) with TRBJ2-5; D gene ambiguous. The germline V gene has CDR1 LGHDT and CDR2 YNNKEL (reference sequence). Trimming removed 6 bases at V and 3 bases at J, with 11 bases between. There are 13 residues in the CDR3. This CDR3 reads CASSYRLEETQYF. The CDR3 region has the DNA TGTGCCAGCAGTTACCGACTGGAAGAGACCCAGTACTTC.

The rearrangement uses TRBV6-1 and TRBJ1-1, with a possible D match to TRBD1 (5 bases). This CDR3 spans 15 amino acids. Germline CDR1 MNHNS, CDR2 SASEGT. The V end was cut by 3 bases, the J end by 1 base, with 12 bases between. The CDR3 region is CASSDQGSQNTEAFF. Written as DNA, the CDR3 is TGTGCCAGCAGTGACCAGGGTTCTCAGAACACTGAAGCTTTCTTT.

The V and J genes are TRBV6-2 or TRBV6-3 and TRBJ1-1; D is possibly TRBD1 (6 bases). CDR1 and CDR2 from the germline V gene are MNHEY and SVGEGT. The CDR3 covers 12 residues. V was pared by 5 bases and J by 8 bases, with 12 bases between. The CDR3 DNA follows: TGTGCCAGCAGTAAACAGGGATGGGAAGCTTTCTTT. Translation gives CASSKQGWEAFF.